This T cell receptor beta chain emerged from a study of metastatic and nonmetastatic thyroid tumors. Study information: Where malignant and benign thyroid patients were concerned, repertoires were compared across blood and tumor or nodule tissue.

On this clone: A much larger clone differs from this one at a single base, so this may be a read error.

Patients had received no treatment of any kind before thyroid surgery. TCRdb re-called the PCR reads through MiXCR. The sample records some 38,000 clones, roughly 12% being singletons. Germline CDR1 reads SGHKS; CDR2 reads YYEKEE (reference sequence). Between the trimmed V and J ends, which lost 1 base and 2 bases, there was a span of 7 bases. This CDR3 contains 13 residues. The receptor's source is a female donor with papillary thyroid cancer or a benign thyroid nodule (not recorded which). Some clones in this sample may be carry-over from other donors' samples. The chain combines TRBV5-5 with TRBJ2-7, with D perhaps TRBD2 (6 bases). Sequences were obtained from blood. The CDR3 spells CASSLWGAYEQYF. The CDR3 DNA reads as TGTGCCAGCAGCTTGTGGGGGGCCTACGAGCAGTACTTC.